Listed here is a single T cell receptor beta chain. Its antigen is still unknown. The CDR3 totals 13 residues. The V end lost 1 base, the J end lost 4 bases, and 9 bases lay between the germline ends. Germline V lookup: CDR1 SGHRS, CDR2 YFSETQ. The entry originates in a study of shared clonotypes between healthy human individuals. Whole-study findings and limits: Compared with clonotypes that all four donors shared, non-shared clonotypes had lower generation probabilities. Larger estimated richness was generally seen in naive subsets than in memory subsets. Incompleteness in sorted-subset sequencing, despite large depth, was shown by rarefaction.

Naive CD8 cells comprised CD45RO-negative, CCR7-positively selected cells, excluding terminally differentiated effector memory CD45RA+ cells. The DNA input per sorted-subset replicate PCR was 200 ng, corresponding to 30,000 or so T cell genomes. The data were produced by immunoSEQ multiplex PCR, yet TCRdb's version contains in-frame clones alone and is incomplete. This table has around 2,100,000 clones, less than 95% appearing once. The chain links TRBV5-1 to TRBJ2-7; the D is unclear. The receptor was isolated from a man aged 18 to 29 in good health. Sequenced sample: naive CD8+ T cells sorted from blood. In DNA, the CDR3 is TGCGCCAGCAGCTTGACGGAAGAATACGAGCAGTACTTC. As protein: CASSLTEEYEQYF. Drawing the rest from reference TRBV5-1 and TRBJ2-7, the complete variable domain is KAGVTQTPRYLIKTRGQQVTLSCSPISGHRSVSWYQQTPGQGLQFLFEYFSETQRNKGNFPGRFSGRQFSNSRSEMNVSTLELGDSALYLCASSLTEEYEQYFGPGTRLTVT.